The present T cell receptor (beta chain) was sequenced within a study of early stage breast cancer tumors. The method was immunoSEQ multiplex PCR; TCRdb's version includes in-frame clones alone and lacks a portion of them. The sample consists of several thousand clones, around 71% of them appearing once. Study-level results: Commonly generated sequences made up most enriched TCRB sequences shared between patients.

About this clone: Its antigen is currently unknown.

Trimming shortened V by 5 bases and J by 0 bases, and 17 bases separated the two germline ends. The CDR3 has 16 amino acids. Germline V gene data show CDR1 as MDHEN and CDR2 as SYDVKM. The sequenced sample consisted of breast tumor tissue. The chain has TRBV28 and TRBJ2-7; unclear D gene. This TCR was sampled from a person between 50 and 60 years old with breast cancer. CDR3 protein: CASSPLGWGSSYEQYF. The CDR3 nucleotides are TGTGCCAGCAGTCCCCTCGGTTGGGGTAGCTCCTACGAGCAGTACTTC.